This TCR beta chain was found in a study of shared clonotypes between healthy human individuals. Study-wide context: The plates for each donor numbered three CD4 naive, three CD4 memory, two CD8 naive and one CD8 memory.

Study-level points and caveats: Across subsets, estimated richness was generally greater for naive than for memory populations.

It was at deep level that the assay was run. Sequencing used immunoSEQ multiplex PCR; TCRdb keeps in-frame clones, though not all of them. This table holds roughly 2.6 million clones, around 94% found once. From CD4+ cells came CD45RA+ naive and CD45RA-negative memory subsets. As for this clone: Its specificity is not known.

V gave up 5 bases and J gave up 1 base; unmatched junction bases: 7. The CDR3 contains 15 residues. Germline CDR1 and CDR2: MDHEN and SYDVKM. The sequence derives from a man between 18 and 29 years old in good health. J is TRBJ1-1 and V is TRBV28; 7 bases map to TRBD1. Material for sequencing was naive CD4+ T cells sorted from blood. Regarding subset: CD45RA+ positively selected. The CDR3 spells CASSATGVANTEAFF. DNA of the CDR3: TGTGCCAGCAGTGCTACAGGGGTCGCGAACACTGAAGCTTTCTTT.